Below, 20 T cell receptor beta chains from the same sample are listed, as sequenced in a study of control samples from healthy donors and cancer patients. Method: immunoSEQ multiplex PCR; TCRdb's copy keeps in-frame clones and lacks some. The sample consists of about 140,000 clones, about 90% of them appearing once. The specimen sequenced was blood. Receptors were obtained from a man in his late teens or twenties in good health.

This clone appeared a few times. The rearrangement links TRBV15 to TRBJ1-1; D gene unclear. The CDR3 totals 13 residues. The V and J ends lost 1 base and 8 bases respectively, with 11 bases between them. Germline-derived CDR1 and CDR2 are LNHNV and YYDKDF (reference sequence). CDR3 in DNA: TGTGCCACCAGCAGAGTACCCGGGATCGAAGCTTTCTTT. This gives the protein CATSRVPGIEAFF.

This clone was seen a few times. The chain has TRBV29-1 and TRBJ1-5, with D possibly matching TRBD1 (5 bases). V lost 5 bases, J lost 0 bases, and 11 bases lay in between. The CDR3 contains 14 residues. Germline V CDR1 and CDR2: SQVTM, ANQGSEA. The CDR3 reads CSVMTADSNQPQHF. CDR3 nucleotides: TGCAGCGTTATGACAGCTGATAGCAATCAGCCCCAGCATTTT.

The chain employs TRBV5-1 and TRBJ2-1; either TRBD1 or TRBD2 may fit D (5 bases each). Germline lookup yields CDR1 SGHRS and CDR2 YFSETQ. The CDR3 loop spans 16 amino acids. The V and J ends lost 4 bases and 10 bases respectively, with 24 bases between them. The CDR3 nucleotides read TGCGCCAGCAGCCCGACCCCGGGGCTCCCCTATGTAGAGCAGTTCTTC. Its protein product is CASSPTPGLPYVEQFF.

The chain is built from TRBV6-2 or TRBV6-3 and TRBJ2-1; tentative D call: TRBD1 (6 bases). Germline V gene sequence: CDR1 MNHEY, CDR2 SVGEGT. The V end was cut by 2 bases, the J end by 9 bases, with 11 bases between. This CDR3 is built from 13 residues. The CDR3 nucleotides read TGTGCCAGCAGTTACGTAGGGGGAACTGAGCAGTTCTTC. It encodes CASSYVGGTEQFF.

The chain links TRBV6-5 to TRBJ2-7; 15 nucleotides line up with TRBD2. With V trimmed by 6 bases and J by 1 base, 1 base remained unmatched. This CDR3 spans 15 amino acids. CDR1 and CDR2 (germline): MNHEY, SVGAGI. The CDR3: CASRGLAGGSYEQYF. CDR3 coding DNA: TGTGCCAGCAGAGGACTAGCGGGGGGGTCCTACGAGCAGTACTTC.

The chain recombines TRBV7-2 with TRBJ1-1; weak D call: TRBD1 (6 bases). V was shortened by 1 base and J by 0 bases, with 15 bases between the two germline ends. CDR3 length equals 17 residues. Germline CDR1 SGHTA, CDR2 FQGNSA. The CDR3 nucleotides read TGTGCCAGCAGCTTAGTCGGGGGCCAGGGGATGAACACTGAAGCTTTCTTT. Its translation is CASSLVGGQGMNTEAFF. Looking up the rest from reference TRBV7-2 and TRBJ1-1 gives the full variable domain: GAGVSQSPSNKVTEKGKDVELRCDPISGHTALYWYRQSLGQGLEFLIYFQGNSAPDKSGLPSDRFSAERTGGSVSTLTIQRTQQEDSAVYLCASSLVGGQGMNTEAFFGQGTRLTVV.

The V and J genes are TRBV7-9 and TRBJ2-7; D remains ambiguous. The CDR3 runs 13 residues. CDR1 is SEHNR, CDR2 FQNEAQ, per germline (reference sequence). The V and J ends lost 2 bases and 6 bases respectively, with 11 bases between them. The CDR3 bases are TGTGCCAGCAGCTTAAGACATACCGGCGAGCAGTACTTC. Its translation is CASSLRHTGEQYF.

As for this clone: A junction boundary mismatches the germline segment, possibly from a read error. The chain couples TRBV13 to TRBJ2-7; 7 nucleotides align to TRBD2. CDR1 is PRHDT, CDR2 FYEKMQ, per germline (reference sequence). There are 15 residues in the CDR3. In nucleotides, the CDR3 is TGTGCCAGCAGCCTAGGGACGGGGGGTACCTACGAGCAGTACTTC. As protein: CASSLGTGGTYEQYF.

The V gene is TRBV15, the J gene TRBJ1-3; possible D gene TRBD1, 5 bases. Germline lookup yields CDR1 LNHNV and CDR2 YYDKDF (reference sequence). The CDR3 is 14 amino acids. V lost 3 bases and J lost 2, with 8 bases in between. The CDR3 DNA is TGTGCCACCAGCAGGACAGTCGCTGGAAACACCATATATTTT. It translates to CATSRTVAGNTIYF.

This clone was counted a single time. The rearrangement joins TRBV19 to TRBJ2-3, with D possibly TRBD2 on 6 matching bases. CDR3 length: 16 residues. Trimming shortened V by 2 bases and J by 1 base, and 13 bases separated the two germline ends. The germline gives CDR1 LNHDA, CDR2 SQIVND (reference sequence). CDR3 region: CASSILWRERTDTQYF. CDR3 coding DNA: TGTGCCAGTAGTATACTTTGGAGGGAACGCACAGATACGCAGTATTTT. Based on the CDR3 plus reference TRBV19 and TRBJ2-3, the full variable domain is DGGITQSPKYLFRKEGQNVTLSCEQNLNHDAMYWYRQDPGQGLRLIYYSQIVNDFQKGDIAEGYSVSREKKESFPLTVTSAQKNPTAFYLCASSILWRERTDTQYFGPGTRLTVL.

This rearrangement joins TRBV11-1 to TRBJ1-1, with D unclear. Trimming took off 5 bases at V and 3 bases at J, with 10 bases between the two ends. Germline CDR1 and CDR2: SGHAT and FQDESV (reference sequence). The CDR3 consists of 13 residues. CDR3 sequence (DNA): TGTGCCAGCAGCCTTCTCCTAGACACTGAAGCTTTCTTT. The encoded protein is CASSLLLDTEAFF.

V is TRBV6-1 and J is TRBJ2-4; TRBD1 agrees at 7 bases. With V trimmed by 4 bases and J by 0 bases, 9 bases remained unmatched. Germline CDR1 reads MNHNS; CDR2 reads SASEGT. The CDR3 extends over 17 amino acids. The CDR3 reads CASSGFTGALAKNIQYF. The DNA of the CDR3 is TGTGCCAGCAGTGGTTTTACAGGGGCGTTAGCCAAAAACATTCAGTACTTC.

This clone was counted once. The J gene is TRBJ2-7, the V gene TRBV18; the D gene is possibly TRBD2 (5 bases). Germline V CDR1 and CDR2: KGHSH, LQKENI. The CDR3 spans 11 residues. V shed 5 bases and J shed 6 bases, with 8 bases lying between them. As DNA, the CDR3 is TGTGCCAGCTCAGAGGGTGGCGAGCAGTACTTC. Amino acids: CASSEGGEQYF.

V gene TRBV10-3 combines with J gene TRBJ1-2; 9 bases fit TRBD1. J lost 6 bases, V lost 6 bases, and 5 bases had no gene match. The CDR3 has 13 amino acids. Germline V gene sequence: CDR1 ENHRY, CDR2 SYGVKD. CDR3 loop: CAIREGTGNGYTF. DNA for the CDR3: TGTGCCATCAGGGAAGGGACAGGGAATGGCTACACCTTC.

The V gene is TRBV7-9, the J gene TRBJ1-2; 8 bases align to TRBD1. Germline lookup yields CDR1 SEHNR and CDR2 FQNEAQ (reference sequence). The CDR3 has 13 residues. Trimming cost V 5 bases and J 4 bases; bases outside gene matches: 3. The CDR3 region has the DNA TGTGCCAGCAGCCTCACAGGGGGCTATGGCTACACCTTC. This translates into CASSLTGGYGYTF.

This clone was seen only once. J is TRBJ1-1 and V is TRBV7-6, with D perhaps matching TRBD1 (6 bases). CDR3 length: 14 amino acids. Trimming left V 2 bases short and J 5 bases short, with 12 bases between. Looked up from germline, CDR1 is SGHVS and CDR2 is FNYEAQ. The CDR3 DNA follows: TGTGCCAGCAGCTTAAGGGGGGGCGGAACTGAAGCTTTCTTT. This gives the protein CASSLRGGGTEAFF.

The chain combines TRBV19 with TRBJ1-2; 7 bases line up with TRBD1. CDR3 size: 14 residues. Trimming took 10 bases from V and 4 from J; bases not matched to a gene: 12. Germline lookup yields CDR1 LNHDA and CDR2 SQIVND (reference sequence). The CDR3 here is CATSPGTEPYGYTF. The CDR3 region has the DNA TGTGCCACCTCCCCCGGGACAGAGCCCTATGGCTACACCTTC.

J is TRBJ1-4 and V is TRBV4-2, with 7 bases fitting TRBD1. CDR1 is LGHNA, CDR2 YNFKEQ, per germline. The length of the CDR3 is 16 residues. V shed 4 bases and J 8 bases; nucleotides not matched to a gene: 13. CDR3 coding DNA: TGTGCCAGCAGCCCTGAGCCGACAGGGAGGGGGGAAAAACTGTTTTTT. Protein product: CASSPEPTGRGEKLFF.

This clone was seen just once. The chain's CDR3 is CASSLTGRDTGELFF. For the CDR3, the DNA is TGTGCCAGCAGCTTAACAGGGCGGGACACCGGGGAGCTGTTTTTT. This chain links TRBV11-2 with TRBJ2-2; D is possibly TRBD1 (6 bases). Trimming shortened V by 2 bases and J by 3 bases, and 10 bases separated the two germline ends. CDR3 size: 15 residues. Germline V CDR1 and CDR2: SGHAT, FQNNGV.

The chain joins TRBV19 to TRBJ1-5, with 9 bases lining up with TRBD1. CDR3 length: 16 amino acids. Germline CDR1 and CDR2: LNHDA and SQIVND (reference sequence). Unmatched junction bases numbered 13, after V lost 7 bases and J lost 6 bases. The CDR3 sequence: CASNHLWTGAGQPQHF. The CDR3, as DNA: TGTGCCAGTAACCATTTGTGGACAGGGGCGGGTCAGCCCCAGCATTTT.